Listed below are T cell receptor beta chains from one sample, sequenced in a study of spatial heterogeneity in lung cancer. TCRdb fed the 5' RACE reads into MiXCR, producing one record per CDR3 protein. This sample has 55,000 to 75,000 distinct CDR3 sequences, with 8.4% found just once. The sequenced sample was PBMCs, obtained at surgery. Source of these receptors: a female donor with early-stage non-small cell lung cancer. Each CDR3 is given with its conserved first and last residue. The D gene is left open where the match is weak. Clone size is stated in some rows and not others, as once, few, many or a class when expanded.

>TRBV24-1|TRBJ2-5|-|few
CATNGTKRGTRRETQYF
TGTGCCACCAACGGAACCAAGAGGGGCACCCGAAGGGAGACCCAGTACTTC
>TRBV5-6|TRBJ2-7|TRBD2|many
CASSRAGVGEQYF
TGTGCCAGCAGCCGAGCGGGAGTAGGCGAGCAGTACTTC
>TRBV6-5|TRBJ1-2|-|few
CASILPGGLYTF
TGTGCCAGCATCCTCCCCGGCGGGCTATACACCTTC
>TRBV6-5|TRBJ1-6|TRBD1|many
CASSYPDRGDFNSPLHF
TGTGCCAGCAGTTACCCGGACAGGGGGGACTTTAATTCACCCCTCCACTTT
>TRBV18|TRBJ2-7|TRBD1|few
CASSGTGSHYEQYF
TGTGCCAGCTCTGGGACAGGGTCGCACTACGAGCAGTACTTC
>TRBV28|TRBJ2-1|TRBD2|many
CASRANGLAGNEQFF
TGTGCCAGCAGGGCTAATGGACTAGCAGGCAATGAGCAGTTCTTC
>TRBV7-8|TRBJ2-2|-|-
CASSHTGPNTGELFF
TGTGCCAGCAGCCACACAGGGCCGAACACCGGGGAGCTGTTTTTT
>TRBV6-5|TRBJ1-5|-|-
CASSYLEGRGQPQHF
TGTGCCAGCAGTTACCTGGAGGGGAGGGGTCAGCCCCAGCATTTT
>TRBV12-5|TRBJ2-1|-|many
CASGLVIGSLYNEQFF
TGTGCTAGTGGTTTGGTAATCGGGAGCCTTTACAATGAGCAGTTCTTC
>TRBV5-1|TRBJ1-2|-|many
CASSLNAGDYGYTF
TGCGCCAGCAGCTTAAACGCAGGGGACTATGGCTACACCTTC
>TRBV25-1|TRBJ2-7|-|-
CASSEYDPRGGSSYEQYF
TGTGCCAGCAGTGAATATGACCCTAGAGGGGGAAGCTCCTACGAGCAGTACTTC
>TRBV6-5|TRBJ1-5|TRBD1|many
CASRGGGGNQPQHF
TGTGCCAGCAGAGGGGGCGGGGGCAATCAGCCCCAGCATTTT
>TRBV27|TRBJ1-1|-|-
CASRSDRMNTEAFF
TGTGCCAGCAGATCGGACAGAATGAACACTGAAGCTTTCTTT
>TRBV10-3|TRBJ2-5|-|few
CAIRTTERETQYF
TGTGCCATCAGGACGACAGAGCGAGAGACCCAGTACTTC
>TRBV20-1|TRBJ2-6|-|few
CSAAPTSTWGGANVLTF
TGCAGTGCCGCCCCCACAAGCACCTGGGGAGGGGCCAACGTCCTGACTTTC
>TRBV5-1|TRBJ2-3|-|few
CASTRDGSSPDTQYF
TGCGCCAGCACCCGGGACGGGTCGAGCCCCGATACGCAGTATTTT
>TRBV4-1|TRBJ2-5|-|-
CASSQASMQETQYF
TGCGCCAGCAGCCAAGCCTCTATGCAAGAGACCCAGTACTTC
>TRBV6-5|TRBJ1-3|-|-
CASSYMGAGNTIYF
TGTGCCAGCAGTTACATGGGGGCTGGAAACACCATATATTTT
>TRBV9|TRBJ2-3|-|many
CASSGGGAASTDTQYF
TGTGCCAGCAGCGGGGGAGGAGCGGCGAGCACAGATACGCAGTATTTT
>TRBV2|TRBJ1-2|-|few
CASSEGSRSGYGYTF
TGTGCCAGCAGTGAAGGCAGTCGGAGCGGCTATGGCTACACCTTC
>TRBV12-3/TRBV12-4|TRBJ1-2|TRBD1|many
CASSLETGGVHGYTF
TGTGCCAGCAGTTTAGAAACAGGGGGCGTGCATGGCTACACCTTC
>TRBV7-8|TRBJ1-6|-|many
CASSLAGVYNSPLHF
TGTGCCAGCAGCTTAGCCGGGGTCTATAATTCACCCCTCCACTTT